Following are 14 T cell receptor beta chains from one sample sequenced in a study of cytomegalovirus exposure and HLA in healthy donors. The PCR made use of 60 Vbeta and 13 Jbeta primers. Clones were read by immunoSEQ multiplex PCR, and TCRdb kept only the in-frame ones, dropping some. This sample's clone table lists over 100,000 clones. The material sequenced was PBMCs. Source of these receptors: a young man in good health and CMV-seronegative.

The CDR3 loop is CASRTGRDTEAFF. CDR3 nucleotides: TGTGCCAGCAGGACAGGGAGAGACACTGAAGCTTTCTTT. The chain carries TRBV6-5 and TRBJ1-1; 7 bases agree with TRBD1. The CDR3 extends over 13 amino acids. Germline-derived CDR1 and CDR2 are MNHEY and SVGAGI. V was clipped by 6 bases and J by 3 bases; unmatched bases: 4.

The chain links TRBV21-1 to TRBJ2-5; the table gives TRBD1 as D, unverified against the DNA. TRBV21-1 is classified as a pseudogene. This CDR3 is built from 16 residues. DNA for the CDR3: TGTGCCAGCAGCACCTCCGCGACAGGGGTCCTCGAGACCCAGTACTTC. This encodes CASSTSATGVLETQYF.

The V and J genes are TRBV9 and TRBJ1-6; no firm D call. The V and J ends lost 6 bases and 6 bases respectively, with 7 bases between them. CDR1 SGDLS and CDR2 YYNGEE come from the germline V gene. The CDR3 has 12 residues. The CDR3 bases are TGTGCCAGCAATGCGGTTAATTCACCCCTCCACTTT. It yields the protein CASNAVNSPLHF.

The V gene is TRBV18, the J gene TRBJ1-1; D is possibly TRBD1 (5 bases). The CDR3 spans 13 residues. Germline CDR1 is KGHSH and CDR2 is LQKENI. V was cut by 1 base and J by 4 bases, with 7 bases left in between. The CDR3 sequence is CASSPRGGTEAFF. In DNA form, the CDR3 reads TGTGCCAGCTCACCACGGGGGGGCACTGAAGCTTTCTTT. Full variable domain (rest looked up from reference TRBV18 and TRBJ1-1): NAGVMQNPRHLVRRRGQEARLRCSPMKGHSHVYWYRQLPEEGLKFMVYLQKENIIDESGMPKERFSAEFPKEGPSILRIQQVVRGDSAAYFCASSPRGGTEAFFGQGTRLTVV.

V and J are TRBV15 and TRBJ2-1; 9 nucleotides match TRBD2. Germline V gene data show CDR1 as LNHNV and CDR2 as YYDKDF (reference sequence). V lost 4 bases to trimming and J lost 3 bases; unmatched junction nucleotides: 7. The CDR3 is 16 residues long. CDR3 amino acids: CATSIKRGEGYNEQFF. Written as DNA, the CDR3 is TGTGCCACCAGCATCAAGCGGGGGGAGGGCTACAATGAGCAGTTCTTC.

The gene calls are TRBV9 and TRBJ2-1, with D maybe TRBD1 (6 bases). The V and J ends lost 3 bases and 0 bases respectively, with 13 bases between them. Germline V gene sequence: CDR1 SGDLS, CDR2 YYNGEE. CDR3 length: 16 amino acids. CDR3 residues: CASSAQGHLSYNEQFF. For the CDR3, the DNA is TGTGCCAGCAGCGCACAGGGCCACCTCTCCTACAATGAGCAGTTCTTC.

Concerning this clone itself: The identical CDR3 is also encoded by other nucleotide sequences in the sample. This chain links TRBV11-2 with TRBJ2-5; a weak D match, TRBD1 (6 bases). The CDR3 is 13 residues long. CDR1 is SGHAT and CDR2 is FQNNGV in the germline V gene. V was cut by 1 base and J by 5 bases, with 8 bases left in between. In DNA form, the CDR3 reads TGTGCCAGCAGCTTAGCAGGGGTTGAGACCCAGTACTTC. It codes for CASSLAGVETQYF.

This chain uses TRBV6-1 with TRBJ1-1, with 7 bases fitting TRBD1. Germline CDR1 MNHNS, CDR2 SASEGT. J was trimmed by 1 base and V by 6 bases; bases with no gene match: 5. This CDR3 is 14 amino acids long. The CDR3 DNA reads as TGTGCCAGCAGCGCGGGACAGCGGAACACTGAAGCTTTCTTT. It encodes CASSAGQRNTEAFF.

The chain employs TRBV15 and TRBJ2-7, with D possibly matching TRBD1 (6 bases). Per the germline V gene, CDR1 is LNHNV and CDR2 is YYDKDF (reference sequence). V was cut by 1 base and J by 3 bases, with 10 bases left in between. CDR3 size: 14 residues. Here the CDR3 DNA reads TGTGCCACCAGCAGAGTTCCGGGACACTACGAGCAGTACTTC. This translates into CATSRVPGHYEQYF.

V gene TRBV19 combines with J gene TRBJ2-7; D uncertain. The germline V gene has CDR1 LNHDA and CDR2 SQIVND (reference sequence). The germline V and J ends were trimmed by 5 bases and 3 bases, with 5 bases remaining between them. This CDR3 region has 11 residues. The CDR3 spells CASSSFYEQYF. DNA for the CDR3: TGTGCCAGTAGTTCCTTCTACGAGCAGTACTTC.

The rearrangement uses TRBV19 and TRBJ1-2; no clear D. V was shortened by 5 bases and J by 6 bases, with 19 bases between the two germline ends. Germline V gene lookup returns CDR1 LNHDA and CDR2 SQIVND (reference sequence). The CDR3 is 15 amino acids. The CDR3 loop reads CASSSPGESLDGYTF. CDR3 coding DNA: TGTGCCAGTAGTTCTCCCGGGGAGTCCCTCGATGGCTACACCTTC.

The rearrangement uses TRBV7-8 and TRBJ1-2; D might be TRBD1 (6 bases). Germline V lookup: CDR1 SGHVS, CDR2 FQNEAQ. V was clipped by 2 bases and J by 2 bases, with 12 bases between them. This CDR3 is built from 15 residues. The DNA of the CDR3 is TGTGCCAGCAGCTTAAGTCGGGACACAAACTATGGCTACACCTTC. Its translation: CASSLSRDTNYGYTF.

CDR3 DNA sequence: TGTGCCAGCAGCTTCGGACAGGGGTCAGATACGCAGTATTTT. Residues: CASSFGQGSDTQYF. The gene calls are TRBV5-8 and TRBJ2-3; 9 bases are a match to TRBD1. With 2 bases clipped from V and 4 bases from J, the junction kept 2 bases outside the gene matches. Germline-derived CDR1 and CDR2 are SGHTS and YDEGEE. The CDR3 has 14 residues.

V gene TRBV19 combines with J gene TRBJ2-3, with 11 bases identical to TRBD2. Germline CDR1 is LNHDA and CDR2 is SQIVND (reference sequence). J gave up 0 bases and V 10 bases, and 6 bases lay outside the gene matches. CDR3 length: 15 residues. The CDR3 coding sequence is TGTGCCACAAGCCCTAGCGGGGGGAGCACAGATACGCAGTATTTT. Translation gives CATSPSGGSTDTQYF.